This T cell receptor beta chain is from a study of T-cell reconstitution after alpha-beta-depleted transplantation in children. Using unique molecular identifiers, the investigators prepared the TCRbeta library. MiXCR, run by TCRdb on the PCR reads, gives a single entry per CDR3 protein. The sample has about 300,000 distinct CDR3 sequences; around 7.1% are singletons. CDR1 and CDR2 (germline): LGHDT, YNNKEL (reference sequence). The V gene end was trimmed by 8 bases and the J gene end by 4 bases; junction bases not matched to a gene: 5. The CDR3 runs to 14 residues. The table lists this clonotype with a few counts. Its specificity is unknown. Study-wide results and limits: When one year had passed after transplant, most T-cell counts and diversity came from newly produced T cells.

Here the sequenced sample was peripheral blood, taken 360 days after TCRalphabeta/CD19-depleted stem cell transplant. This chain joins TRBV3-1 and TRBJ2-3; 11 bases fit TRBD2. The receptor's source is a female patient under 10 years old who had a stem cell transplant for Fanconi anemia, so the T cells may come from the graft donor. CDR3 protein: CASATSGGPDTQYF. The DNA for the CDR3 is TGTGCCAGCGCAACTAGCGGGGGACCAGATACGCAGTATTTT.